Shown below are 28 T cell receptor beta chains from a single sample sequenced in a study of T cells in Graves' hyperthyroidism and ophthalmopathy (dated by TCRdb to between 2018 and 2021). The library came from multiplex PCR. Sequenced using an Illumina HiSeq 2000. Amplification of TCR beta CDR3 regions was carried out from RNA transcripts. For the first round of RT-PCR on the TCR CDR3, the HTBI primer set was used together with the Qiagen OneStep RT-PCR kit. In TCRdb, the public reads were trimmed at Q25 with fastp and aligned with MiXCR, with productive beta chains retained. Identical CDR3 protein sequences are pooled into one entry, listed with their most common genes and DNA. Within this sample are approximately 720,000 distinct CDR3 sequences, with approximately 18% of them counted one time only. The ten largest account for 16% of the sample. The sequencing sample was made of blood. The receptors were gathered from a woman between 45 and 60 years old with Graves' hyperthyroidism that later progressed to Graves' ophthalmopathy.

In its sample, this clonotype was seen many times. The rearrangement joins TRBV6-5 to TRBJ1-2, with TRBD1 identical over 9 bases. V gave up 1 base and J gave up 8 bases; unmatched junction bases: 2. Germline CDR1 is MNHEY and CDR2 is SVGAGI. There are 13 residues in the CDR3. DNA for the CDR3: TGTGCCAGCAGTTACTTGGACAGGGGCGGCTACACCTTC. This codes for CASSYLDRGGYTF.

This rearrangement joins TRBV2 to TRBJ1-5, with TRBD1 identical over 9 bases. CDR1 SNHLY and CDR2 FYNNEI come from the germline V gene. V shed 7 bases, J shed 7 bases, and the junction held 8 bases outside the gene matches. This CDR3 is 14 amino acids long. DNA for the CDR3: TGTGCCAGCAATCCGGGACAGGGTATGCAGCCCCAGCATTTT. It yields the protein CASNPGQGMQPQHF.

This clonotype was observed many times. The rearrangement links TRBV11-2 to TRBJ2-3, with D unclear. Germline CDR1 is SGHAT and CDR2 is FQNNGV. V lost 7 bases and J 4 bases, leaving 6 bases between the germline ends. The CDR3 sequence is 11 residues long. CDR3 sequence (DNA): TGTGCCAGCACTGTGGCAGATACGCAGTATTTT. This sequence encodes CASTVADTQYF.

This clonotype has at least ten counts. The chain uses TRBV5-1 and TRBJ1-1; no reliable D call. Germline CDR1 is SGHRS and CDR2 is YFSETQ. Deletions cut 0 bases from V and 1 base from J, with 7 bases between. The CDR3 has 14 residues. For the CDR3, the DNA is TGCGCCAGCAGCTTGGCTCCCCCGAACACTGAAGCTTTCTTT. The encoded protein is CASSLAPPNTEAFF.

This clonotype has only a few counts. The chain carries TRBV20-1 and TRBJ2-7, with 7 bases identical to TRBD2. The CDR3 runs to 14 residues. CDR1 DFQATT and CDR2 SNEGSKA come from the germline V gene (reference sequence). The junction had 9 bases not matched to a gene; V was cut back by 2 bases and J by 5 bases. CDR3 nucleotides: TGCAGTGCTAGAAAATTCGGGGGGTGGAACGAGCAGTACTTC. Translation: CSARKFGGWNEQYF.

This clonotype was recorded many times. The chain recombines TRBV2 with TRBJ1-1; 8 bases agree with TRBD1. This CDR3 has 16 amino acids. Germline trimming cut 7 bases from V and 0 bases from J; bases unmatched to any gene: 10. Germline lookup yields CDR1 SNHLY and CDR2 FYNNEI. The CDR3 sequence: CASISTRGPMNTEAFF. CDR3 DNA sequence: TGTGCCAGCATTTCTACCAGGGGGCCCATGAACACTGAAGCTTTCTTT.

As regards this clonotype: This sequence may be a read error, since a much larger clone differs from it by one base. The rearrangement uses TRBV5-1 and TRBJ1-1; unclear D gene. The V and J ends lost 1 base and 0 bases respectively, with 10 bases between them. The CDR3 is 15 residues long. The germline gives CDR1 SGHRS, CDR2 YFSETQ. The CDR3 bases are TGCGCCAGCAGCTTGACATTTCTCATGAACACTGAAGCTTTCTTT. Translation: CASSLTFLMNTEAFF. Full variable domain (outside the CDR3, taken from reference TRBV5-1 and TRBJ1-1): KAGVTQTPRYLIKTRGQQVTLSCSPISGHRSVSWYQQTPGQGLQFLFEYFSETQRNKGNFPGRFSGRQFSNSRSEMNVSTLELGDSALYLCASSLTFLMNTEAFFGQGTRLTVV.

This clonotype was counted at least ten times. The V call is TRBV12-3 or TRBV12-4, the J call TRBJ1-4; no firm D call. V lost 5 bases to trimming and J lost 3 bases, with 10 bases between them. This CDR3 is 14 amino acids long. This CDR3 is CASSIRLANEKLFF. CDR3 in DNA: TGTGCCAGCAGTATAAGATTAGCTAATGAAAAACTGTTTTTT.

This clonotype was observed at least ten times. The J gene is TRBJ1-3, the V gene TRBV6-1, with D maybe TRBD1 (5 bases). Germline V lookup: CDR1 MNHNS, CDR2 SASEGT. V gave up 6 bases and J gave up 0 bases, with 9 bases separating them. This CDR3 contains 14 residues. The CDR3 coding sequence is TGTGCCAGCAGGGGGGAGATCTCTGGAAACACCATATATTTT. It yields the protein CASRGEISGNTIYF.

This clonotype was seen ten or more times. The J gene is TRBJ2-2, the V gene TRBV12-3 or TRBV12-4; D may be TRBD1 (6 bases). V lost 4 bases, J lost 1 base, and 10 bases lay in between. The CDR3 loop spans 15 amino acids. The CDR3 DNA sequence: TGTGCCAGCAGTTATACAGGGCTGAACACCGGGGAGCTGTTTTTT. Residues: CASSYTGLNTGELFF.

This clonotype was picked up many times. V and J are TRBV12-3 or TRBV12-4 and TRBJ1-2; TRBD1 matches at 7 bases. V trimming: 6 bases; J trimming: 4 bases; junction bases outside the gene matches: 8. The CDR3 length is 14 residues. CDR3 loop: CASSPGTDIYGYTF. The CDR3 DNA sequence: TGTGCCAGCAGCCCCGGGACAGACATCTATGGCTACACCTTC.

The chain links TRBV6-5 to TRBJ2-1; D not resolved. This CDR3 is 13 amino acids long. Germline values: CDR1 MNHEY, CDR2 SVGAGI. V lost 4 bases to trimming and J lost 6 bases, with 10 bases between them. This CDR3 is CASSSTPFNEQFF. The CDR3 region has the DNA TGTGCCAGCAGTTCCACCCCCTTCAATGAGCAGTTCTTC.

This clonotype occurred a few times. Being one base from a much bigger clone, this may be a read error. The V and J genes are TRBV20-1 and TRBJ2-7; D is uncertain. Between the trimmed V and J ends, which lost 6 bases and 0 bases, there was a span of 12 bases. This CDR3 comprises 13 residues. From germline, CDR1 is DFQATT and CDR2 SNEGSKA (reference sequence). This chain's CDR3 is CSATNVPSYEQYF. For the CDR3, the DNA is TGCAGTGCCACGAATGTACCCTCCTACGAGCAGTACTTC.

The CDR3, as DNA: TGCAGCGCAGTCTTTTTGGGGCTAGGCTACGAGCAGTACTTC. Its translation is CSAVFLGLGYEQYF. This rearrangement joins TRBV29-1 to TRBJ2-7; maybe TRBD1 (5 bases). Trimming took off 7 bases at V and 3 bases at J, with 19 bases between the two ends. Per the germline V gene, CDR1 is SQVTM and CDR2 is ANQGSEA. The CDR3 totals 14 residues.

This chain uses TRBV5-1 with TRBJ2-1; 11 bases are shared with TRBD2. The CDR3 is 17 amino acids. CDR1 is SGHRS, CDR2 YFSETQ, per germline. The junction had 4 bases not matched to a gene; V was cut back by 0 bases and J by 2 bases. DNA of the CDR3: TGCGCCAGCAGCTTGGCGCTAGCGGGGGGTACCTACAATGAGCAGTTCTTC. This sequence encodes CASSLALAGGTYNEQFF.

The chain is built from TRBV27 and TRBJ1-2, with D uncertain. With 4 bases removed from V and 8 bases from J, the gap between germline ends came to 14 bases. The CDR3 is made up of 13 amino acids. Germline V CDR1 and CDR2: MNHEY, SMNVEV (reference sequence). The CDR3 DNA sequence: TGTGCCAGCAGTTCCTTGGACTCTTGGGGCTACACCTTC. Protein: CASSSLDSWGYTF.

V is TRBV6-1 and J is TRBJ2-2; D perhaps matches TRBD2 (6 bases). This CDR3 has 17 residues. Trimming stripped 7 bases from V and 3 bases from J, with 21 bases between. The germline V gene encodes CDR1 MNHNS and CDR2 SASEGT. This chain's CDR3 is CASILGGLGSYTGELFF. In nucleotides, the CDR3 is TGTGCCAGCATCTTGGGGGGTTTAGGATCGTACACCGGGGAGCTGTTTTTT.

There are many counts of this clonotype. The gene calls are TRBV3-1 and TRBJ1-5; the D is unclear. This CDR3 spans 13 amino acids. Germline-derived CDR1 and CDR2 are LGHDT and YNNKEL (reference sequence). Between the trimmed V and J ends, which lost 2 bases and 7 bases, there was a span of 9 bases. The chain's CDR3 is CASSQMGDQPQHF. The CDR3 bases are TGTGCCAGCAGCCAAATGGGAGACCAGCCCCAGCATTTT.

This clonotype was observed many times. This sequence joins TRBV18 and TRBJ2-2, with D maybe TRBD1 (6 bases). Germline lookup yields CDR1 KGHSH and CDR2 LQKENI. There are 14 residues in the CDR3. V lost 5 bases to trimming and J lost 1 base, with 8 bases between them. DNA of the CDR3: TGTGCCAGCTCATCGGACAGGAACACCGGGGAGCTGTTTTTT. Protein sequence: CASSSDRNTGELFF.

This clonotype came up many times. The rearrangement joins TRBV3-1 to TRBJ1-3, with 9 bases identical to TRBD1. CDR3 size: 14 residues. CDR1 is LGHDT, CDR2 YNNKEL, per germline (reference sequence). J was trimmed by 1 base and V by 5 bases; bases with no gene match: 0. The CDR3: CASSDRGSGNTIYF. The CDR3, as DNA: TGTGCCAGCAGCGACAGGGGGTCTGGAAACACCATATATTTT.

CDR3 residues: CASSPGTETRAYEQYF. The CDR3 nucleotides are TGTGCCAGCAGCCCCGGGACAGAAACAAGGGCCTACGAGCAGTACTTC. The chain links TRBV6-1 to TRBJ2-7, with 7 bases identical to TRBD1. CDR3 length: 16 amino acids. Germline V gene lookup returns CDR1 MNHNS and CDR2 SASEGT. J lost 2 bases, V lost 6 bases, and 13 bases had no gene match.

This clonotype was detected a few times. The chain joins TRBV11-3 to TRBJ1-5; TRBD1 is a possible D gene (6 bases). Looked up from germline, CDR1 is SGHNT and CDR2 is YENEEA. The ends were cut back, 1 base at V and 3 bases at J, with 16 bases in the middle. The CDR3 totals 17 residues. The CDR3 protein is CASSLGVSGDHNQPQHF. CDR3 sequence (DNA): TGTGCCAGCAGCTTAGGAGTATCAGGGGATCACAATCAGCCCCAGCATTTT.

V and J are TRBV4-1 and TRBJ1-2; 8 bases match TRBD1. The germline V gene has CDR1 MGHRA and CDR2 YSYEKL. V lost 5 bases to trimming and J lost 6 bases; unmatched junction nucleotides: 11. The CDR3 runs to 15 residues. The CDR3 spells CASSKATGAFHGYTF. Written as DNA, the CDR3 is TGCGCCAGCAGCAAGGCGACAGGGGCTTTCCATGGCTACACCTTC.

A few counts support this clonotype. V is TRBV4-1 and J is TRBJ2-2, with TRBD2 matching over 7 bases. Germline V lookup: CDR1 MGHRA, CDR2 YSYEKL. The CDR3 covers 18 residues. With V trimmed by 3 bases and J by 1 base, 11 bases remained unmatched. The CDR3, as DNA: TGCGCCAGCAGCCAGGGCCTCGGGTCGGGGGGGAACACCGGGGAGCTGTTTTTT. Translating gives CASSQGLGSGGNTGELFF.

V gene TRBV12-3 or TRBV12-4 combines with J gene TRBJ2-2, with 7 bases fitting TRBD1. J lost 0 bases, V lost 6 bases, and 4 bases had no gene match. CDR3 length: 15 amino acids. The CDR3 nucleotides are TGTGCCAGCAGAAGACAGGGTCCGAACACCGGGGAGCTGTTTTTT. This sequence encodes CASRRQGPNTGELFF.

This clonotype has ten or more counts. The genes are TRBV3-1 and TRBJ1-3; weak D call: TRBD1 (5 bases). The germline V gene has CDR1 LGHDT and CDR2 YNNKEL (reference sequence). Trimming removed 5 bases at V and 2 bases at J, with 7 bases between. This CDR3 region has 13 residues. For the CDR3, the DNA is TGTGCCAGCAGCGGGACGGCTGGAAACACCATATATTTT. Amino acid sequence: CASSGTAGNTIYF.

This clonotype was seen many times. V gene TRBV3-1 combines with J gene TRBJ2-2; 11 positions match TRBD2. V lost 6 bases to trimming and J lost 4 bases; unmatched junction nucleotides: 4. Germline-derived CDR1 and CDR2 are LGHDT and YNNKEL (reference sequence). The CDR3 runs 15 residues. CDR3 residues: CASRPTSGVTGELFF. CDR3 nucleotide sequence: TGTGCCAGCAGGCCGACTAGCGGGGTCACCGGGGAGCTGTTTTTT.

Many counts were recorded for this clonotype. Written as DNA, the CDR3 is TGTGCCAGCAGCGTATCTGGGCAGCCCCATGAGCAGTTCTTC. Its protein is CASSVSGQPHEQFF. The rearrangement uses TRBV9 and TRBJ2-1; D not certain. From germline, CDR1 is SGDLS and CDR2 YYNGEE. The ends were cut back, 1 base at V and 8 bases at J, with 13 bases in the middle. There are 14 residues in the CDR3.